This record looks at one T cell receptor beta chain sequence and its context. Other nucleotide sequences in the sample specify the same CDR3. CDR1 is MNHEY and CDR2 is SMNVEV in the germline V gene (reference sequence). The CDR3 sequence is 13 residues long. With 8 bases clipped from V and 3 bases from J, the junction kept 4 bases outside the gene matches. Participants' reported clinical history set cohort assignment. Within 2 weeks before study entry, exposed participants met a COVID-19 case. The source of the sample is a study of blood T cell repertoires in COVID-19. Study information: In each case, the material was cDNA or gDNA derived from T cells, B-cell-depleted T cells, or PBMCs.

Original data processing: Quantification of nucleated cells was approximated via reference gene primer amplification. The data were produced by immunoSEQ multiplex PCR, yet TCRdb's version contains in-frame clones alone and is incomplete. Clone size and the V and J calls come from that table; the DNA yielded D and trimming. The sample yields 350,000 to 450,000 clones, approximately 90% seen once. The sample consisted of PBMCs or T cells enriched from blood (not recorded which). This rearrangement joins TRBV27 to TRBJ1-2, with TRBD1 matching over 9 bases. The receptor was derived from a woman in her thirties or forties who had been exposed to COVID-19. The CDR3 DNA sequence: TGTGCCAGCCGGGGACAGGGCCACTATGGCTACACCTTC. It is translated as CASRGQGHYGYTF.